The present entry profiles one T cell receptor (beta chain) with its context. The clone's antigen remains unknown. The record has no base qualities; no much larger clone is one base away. Patients with a history of autoimmune disease or receiving systemic immunosuppression were excluded from the trial. Peripheral blood for TCR sequencing was collected from all dose cohorts at baseline, on cycle 4 day 1, and on cycle 7 day 1. Samples were obtained from an open-label, multicenter, first-in-human phase I dose-escalation trial of ivuxolimab. Adults with locally advanced or metastatic melanoma, renal cell carcinoma, hepatocellular carcinoma or head and neck squamous cell carcinoma were enrolled in the trial. Before TCR sequencing, CD4+ T cells and CD8+ T cells were sorted from peripheral blood as separate populations. The V and J ends are trimmed by 4 bases and 0 bases, leaving 9 bases between them. Inclusive of the bounding cysteine and phenylalanine, the CDR3 is 14 residues long. Just CDR3 DNA is preserved here, 42 bases in frame from base 1. The germline V gene encodes CDR1 LNHDA and CDR2 SQIVND (reference sequence).

For sequencing of the TCRbeta CDR3 region, genomic DNA was extracted from the sorted cells. TCRbeta CDR3 regions were sequenced using the immunoSEQ Assay. TCRdb's version of the immuneACCESS table is confined to in-frame rearrangements and falls short of the full clone set. An unresolved V gene accounts for under half of the shortfall where checked; the remainder is of unknown origin. This sample comprises some 23,000 clones, approximately 81% of them detected only once. The ten most abundant clones make up 11% to 15% of the sample. This entry is derived from a study of OX40 agonist ivuxolimab in advanced cancers. Context from the whole study: Ivuxolimab, which targeted the costimulatory receptor OX40 (CD134), was an agonistic, fully human IgG2 monoclonal antibody. Peripheral TCRbeta sequencing aimed to test whether ivuxolimab altered TCR sequence diversity and caused clonal T-cell expansion. Of the approximately 50 dose-escalation patients, hepatocellular carcinoma was present in 19, melanoma in roughly 15, renal cell carcinoma in 9 and head and neck cancer in 9. The paper reports the monotherapy dose-escalation portion (N ≈ 50 patients) of the phase I ivuxolimab trial. Partial responses occurred in three dose-escalation patients, of whom one had hepatocellular carcinoma and two had cutaneous melanoma. Intravenous ivuxolimab was administered to patients every 2 weeks at six dose levels: 0.01, 0.1, 0.3, 1.5, 3 and 10 mg/kg. Prior anti-PD-1, anti-PD-L1 or anti-CTLA-4 therapy was permitted, and checkpoint inhibitors had been received by around 39% of dose-escalation patients. In the dose-escalation cohort, approximately 82% of patients were male, and the mean age was roughly 60 years, with a range of about 23 to 85. Points the paper makes about the study in general: Partial responders in the 0.1-3.0 mg/kg groups had among the lowest normalized peripheral clonal expansion, especially among CD8+ T cells. At doses of 0.1 to 3.0 mg/kg, clonal expansion of both CD4+ and CD8+ T cells in blood was seen between baseline and week 6. After ivuxolimab, more expanded clones were found on average in CD8+ T cells than in CD4+ T cells. Low levels of normalized T-cell clonal expansion were also seen in some nonresponding patients. Antigen specificity was not determined for the clonally expanded peripheral T cells.

The sequencing here drew on CD4+ or CD8+ T cells sorted from blood, taken in a trial of the OX40 agonist ivuxolimab. This chain joins TRBV19 to TRBJ2-5, with a weak D call of TRBD1 (6 bases match). This TCR was sampled from an adult with an advanced solid tumor such as melanoma, head and neck, liver or kidney cancer. The DNA sequence is TGTGCCAGTAGTACTCGGGACAACCAAGAGACCCAGTACTTC. Its amino acids are CASSTRDNQETQYF.